This TCR beta chain derives from a study of identical twins (dated by TCRdb to the mid-2010s). Notes on the research overall: The study deep-sequenced TCR alpha and beta repertoires from monozygotic twins, unrelated adults of various ages and cord blood to test whether fetal clonotypes persist. To rule out contamination, the twin experiments were replicated at different times with different library preparation protocols. Results and caveats for the whole study, not just this receptor: Abundant cord blood beta clonotypes carried fewer insertions; young adult naive repertoires showed a weaker similar trend, while memory repertoires showed none. A weaker excess of twin sharing was found in beta out-of-frame sequences because the signal-to-noise ratio was lowered by fewer shared sequences. Because the same donors could not be followed over many years, the conclusions depended on cross-sectional statistical analysis. Compared with coincidental sharing between unrelated individuals, out-of-frame TCR alpha sequences shared between twins had an excess of sequences with low generation probability. Recombination models systematically underestimated out-of-frame TCR alpha sharing in monozygotic twins but agreed with sharing between unrelated individuals. Invariant T cells such as MAIT and iNKT could partly confound zero-insertion analyses, although diverse VJ usage argued against such confounding for most clonotypes.

Only healthy Caucasian donors were included. The twin cohort consisted of three pairs of female monozygotic twins, all aged roughly 18 to 29 years. Positive isolation kits from Invitrogen were used to isolate CD4+ and CD8+ T cell populations. On this clonotype: There is no known antigen for this receptor. It has no much larger one-base neighbor in the sample; base qualities were not kept.

Library generation was performed with 5' RACE. Instrument used: Illumina HiSeq 2000. Template switching added a universal primer binding site, and the final cDNA carried a unique molecular identifier that allowed TCR cDNA molecules to be counted accurately. Specific primers in the conserved constant-segment region were used to synthesize first-strand cDNA for TCR alpha and beta chains. To control for contamination, each cDNA library was double barcoded with a SMART-Mk sample barcode plus Illumina barcodes. TruSeq adapter sequences, together with Illumina sample barcodes, were added in two successive PCR steps. The Illumina HiSeq platform was used with custom primers to sequence TCR alpha and beta cDNA libraries. Concerning the study's data processing: MiGEC was used to process raw reads and extract unique molecular identifiers, and MiXCR was used to find CDR3 positions. For each individual, recombination models were inferred using an EM algorithm with the repgenHMM and IGoR tools. Shared clonotype analysis was performed with the tcR package in R, normalizing sharing by the product of cloneset sizes. To study raw recombination without the effects of thymic and clonal selection, out-of-frame nonproductive sequences were analyzed. The raw public reads went through TCRdb reprocessing: fastp at Q25, MiXCR clone calling, in-frame beta chains kept. Rows are combined by CDR3 protein, so each entry shows the most common genes and DNA. None of the V and J calls come from the authors' own analysis; TCRdb made them. The sample profile shows about 500,000 distinct CDR3 sequences; approximately 15% of them were found once. The ten top clones hold about 1% of the sample.

Inclusive of the bounding cysteine and phenylalanine, the CDR3 is 14 residues long. Just the 42-base CDR3 DNA is kept, in frame starting at base 1. A distance of 9 bases separates the germline ends of V and J, which lose 4 bases and 0 bases respectively. As encoded in the germline V gene, CDR1 is MNHEY while CDR2 is SVGAGI. These data were also filed under a second study, of yellow fever vaccine responses in identical twins. The second paper further reports: The authors reported that the T cell response to vaccination in identical twins appeared partly convergent and partly personalized. The study precisely tracked vaccine-responding T cell clones in identical twins.

Material for sequencing was CD4+ T cells sorted from blood. The rearrangement joined TRBV6-5 to TRBJ2-5; TRBD1 is a weak D gene call, 6 bases matching. This TCR derives from a young woman in good health. The encoded CDR3 is CASSSGVYQETQYF. In nucleotides, the sequence is TGTGCCAGCAGTTCAGGGGTGTACCAAGAGACCCAGTACTTC.